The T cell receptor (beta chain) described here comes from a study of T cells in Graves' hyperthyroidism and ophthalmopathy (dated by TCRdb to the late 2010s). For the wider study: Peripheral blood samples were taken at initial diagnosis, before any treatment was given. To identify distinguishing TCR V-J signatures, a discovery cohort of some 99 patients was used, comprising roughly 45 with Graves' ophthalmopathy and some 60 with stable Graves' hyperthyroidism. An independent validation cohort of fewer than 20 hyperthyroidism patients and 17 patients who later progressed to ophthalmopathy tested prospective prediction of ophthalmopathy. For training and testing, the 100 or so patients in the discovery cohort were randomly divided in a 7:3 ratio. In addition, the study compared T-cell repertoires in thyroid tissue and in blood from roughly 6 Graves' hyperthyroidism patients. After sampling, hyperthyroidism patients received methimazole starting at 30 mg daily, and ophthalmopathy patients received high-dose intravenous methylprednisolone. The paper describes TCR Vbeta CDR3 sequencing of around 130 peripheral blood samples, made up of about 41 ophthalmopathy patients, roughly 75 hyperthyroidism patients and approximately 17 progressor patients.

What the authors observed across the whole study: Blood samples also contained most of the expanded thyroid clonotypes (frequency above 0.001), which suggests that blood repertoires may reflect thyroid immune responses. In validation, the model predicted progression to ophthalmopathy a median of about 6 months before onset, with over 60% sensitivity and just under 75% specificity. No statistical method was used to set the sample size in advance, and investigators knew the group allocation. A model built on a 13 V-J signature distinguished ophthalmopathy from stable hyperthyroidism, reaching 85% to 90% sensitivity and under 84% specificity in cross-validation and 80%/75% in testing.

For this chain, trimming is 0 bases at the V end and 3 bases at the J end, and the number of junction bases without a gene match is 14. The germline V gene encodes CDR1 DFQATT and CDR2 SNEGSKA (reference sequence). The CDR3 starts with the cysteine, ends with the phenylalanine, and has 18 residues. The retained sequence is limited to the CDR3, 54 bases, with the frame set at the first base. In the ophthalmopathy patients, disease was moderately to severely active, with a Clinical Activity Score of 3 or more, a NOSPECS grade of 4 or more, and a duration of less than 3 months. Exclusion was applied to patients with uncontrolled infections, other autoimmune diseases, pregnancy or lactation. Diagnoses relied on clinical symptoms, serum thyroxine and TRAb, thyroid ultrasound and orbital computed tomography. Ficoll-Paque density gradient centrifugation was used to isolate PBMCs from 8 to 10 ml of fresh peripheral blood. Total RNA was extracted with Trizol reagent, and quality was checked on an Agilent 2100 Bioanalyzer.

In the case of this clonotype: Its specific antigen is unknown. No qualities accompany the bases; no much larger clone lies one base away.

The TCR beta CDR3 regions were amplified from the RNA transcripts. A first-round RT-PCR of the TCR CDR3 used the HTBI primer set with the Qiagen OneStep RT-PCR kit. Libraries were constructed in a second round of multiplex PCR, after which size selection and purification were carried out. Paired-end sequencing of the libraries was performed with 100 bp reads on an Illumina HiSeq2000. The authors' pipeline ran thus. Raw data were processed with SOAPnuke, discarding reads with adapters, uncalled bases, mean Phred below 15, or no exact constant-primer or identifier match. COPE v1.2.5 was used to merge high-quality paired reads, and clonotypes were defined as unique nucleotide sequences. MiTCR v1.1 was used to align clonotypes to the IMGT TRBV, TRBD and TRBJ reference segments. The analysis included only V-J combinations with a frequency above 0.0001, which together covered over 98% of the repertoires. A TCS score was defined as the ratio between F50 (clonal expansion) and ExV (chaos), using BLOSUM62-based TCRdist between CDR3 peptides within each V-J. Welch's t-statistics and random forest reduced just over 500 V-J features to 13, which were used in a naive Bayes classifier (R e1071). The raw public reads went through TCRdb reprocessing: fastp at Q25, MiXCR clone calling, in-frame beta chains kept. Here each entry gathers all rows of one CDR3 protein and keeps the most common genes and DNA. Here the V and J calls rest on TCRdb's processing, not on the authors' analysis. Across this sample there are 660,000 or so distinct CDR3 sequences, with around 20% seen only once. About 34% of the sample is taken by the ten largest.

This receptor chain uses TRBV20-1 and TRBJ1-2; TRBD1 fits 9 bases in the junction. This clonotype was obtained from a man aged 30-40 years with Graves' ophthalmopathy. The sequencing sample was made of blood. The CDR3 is CSARDPLAGTGSHYGYTF. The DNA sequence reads TGCAGTGCTAGAGATCCTCTCGCCGGGACAGGGTCGCACTATGGCTACACCTTC.